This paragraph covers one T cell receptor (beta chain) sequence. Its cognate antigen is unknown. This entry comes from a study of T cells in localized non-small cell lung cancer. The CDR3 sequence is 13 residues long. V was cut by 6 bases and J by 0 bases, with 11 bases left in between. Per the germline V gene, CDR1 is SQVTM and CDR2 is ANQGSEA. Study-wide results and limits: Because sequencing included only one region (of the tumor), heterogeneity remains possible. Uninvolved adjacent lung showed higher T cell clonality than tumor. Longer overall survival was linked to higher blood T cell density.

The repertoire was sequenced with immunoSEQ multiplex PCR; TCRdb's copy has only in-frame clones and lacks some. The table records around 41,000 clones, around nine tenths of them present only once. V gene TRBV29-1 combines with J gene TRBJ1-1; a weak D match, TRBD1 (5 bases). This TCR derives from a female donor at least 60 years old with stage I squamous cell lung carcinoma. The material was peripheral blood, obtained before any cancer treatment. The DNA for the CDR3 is TGCAGCGTGGGGCAAACAGTGAACACTGAAGCTTTCTTT. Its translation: CSVGQTVNTEAFF.